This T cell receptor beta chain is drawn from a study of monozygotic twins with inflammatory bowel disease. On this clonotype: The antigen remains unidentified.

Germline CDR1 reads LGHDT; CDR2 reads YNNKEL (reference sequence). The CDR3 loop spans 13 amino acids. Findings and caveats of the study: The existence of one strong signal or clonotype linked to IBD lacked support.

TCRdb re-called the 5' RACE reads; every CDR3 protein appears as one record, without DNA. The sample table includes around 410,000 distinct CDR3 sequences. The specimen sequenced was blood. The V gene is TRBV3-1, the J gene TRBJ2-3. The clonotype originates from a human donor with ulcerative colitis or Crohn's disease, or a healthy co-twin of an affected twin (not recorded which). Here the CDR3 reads CASSKLRADTQYF.